The clone carrying this T cell receptor (beta chain) was seen a few times. This sample stems from a study of cytomegalovirus exposure and HLA in healthy donors. Primers for the PCR totalled 60 Vbeta and 13 Jbeta. Methods used by the authors: Later, an analysis found around 77 million unique TCR beta chains, and approximately 10 million of these were shared. Clones were read by immunoSEQ multiplex PCR, and TCRdb kept only the in-frame ones, dropping some. That table supplies the V and J calls and clone size; D and trimming were determined from the DNA. The sample has 150,000 or so clones; about four fifths are singletons. Looked up from germline, CDR1 is SNHLY and CDR2 is FYNNEI. The V gene end was trimmed by 7 bases and the J gene end by 6 bases; junction bases not matched to a gene: 6. The CDR3 spans 15 residues.

The V call is TRBV2, the J call TRBJ2-3; the match to TRBD2 covers 14 bases. The sequence derives from a woman aged 45-65 years in good health and CMV-seropositive. Sequencing was performed on PBMCs. The CDR3 region has the DNA TGTGCCAGCATGTATGGACTAGCGGGGGGCGATACGCAGTATTTT. This gives the protein CASMYGLAGGDTQYF.